What follows describes a single T cell receptor beta chain. Sequencing used immunoSEQ multiplex PCR; TCRdb keeps in-frame clones, though not all of them. The sample yields approximately 59,000 clones, around 87% seen once. The data originate from a study of control samples from healthy donors and cancer patients. Germline values: CDR1 MNHNS, CDR2 SASEGT. V trimming: 2 bases; J trimming: 7 bases; junction bases outside the gene matches: 5. The CDR3 length is 15 residues. Material for sequencing was PBMCs. The rearrangement uses TRBV6-1 and TRBJ1-2; 12 bases agree with TRBD1. The source of this sequence is a woman aged 55-69 years with lung cancer. CDR3 DNA: TGTGCCAGCAGTGAATTGGGACAGGGGGCTGGTGGCTACACCTTC. Encoded protein: CASSELGQGAGGYTF.